The clone carrying this T cell receptor (beta chain) was observed many times. The CDR3 sequence is 17 residues long. Losses at the gene ends were 2 bases for V and 5 bases for J; bases not matched to a gene: 14. Germline V CDR1 and CDR2: ENHRY, SYGVKD. CDR3 and TCR beta VDJ profiling relied on genomic DNA as the template. TCRdb reprocessed the reads via MiXCR and lists one record per CDR3 protein. The profile shows some 280,000 distinct CDR3 sequences, around 60% of them singletons. The data derive from a study of CD8+CD57+ T cells in acquired aplastic anemia. The chain employs TRBV10-3 and TRBJ2-5; 7 nucleotides match TRBD2. The origin of this receptor is a human donor with severe aplastic anemia or a healthy control (not recorded which). The sequenced material came from sorted CD4+, CD8+, or CD8+CD57+ T cells (not recorded which) from PBMCs. CDR3 nucleotides: TGTGCCATCAGTGAGGGGTTAGCGGGCCCACGGGGGGAGACCCAGTACTTC. It is translated as CAISEGLAGPRGETQYF.